What follows are 10 T cell receptor beta chains derived from one specimen sequenced in a study of CD8 T cells in Susac syndrome. Random hexamers were used to reverse transcribe an amount of about 0.5 to 1 ug RNA. TCRdb called the immunoSEQ multiplex PCR reads again in MiXCR, with one record for every CDR3 protein. Of some 120,000 distinct CDR3 sequences in the sample, about 96% were seen once. The sequencing input was CD4+ T cells from PBMCs. These receptor sequences come from a human donor in good health.

J is TRBJ1-1 and V is TRBV18; 8 bases agree with TRBD1. The length of the CDR3 is 14 residues. The germline V gene encodes CDR1 KGHSH and CDR2 LQKENI. Trimming took 5 bases from V and 7 from J; bases not matched to a gene: 9. Here the CDR3 DNA reads TGTGCCAGCTCAGCACACAGGGGGTTCGATGAAGCTTTCTTT. Protein product: CASSAHRGFDEAFF.

The CDR3 is CAWSVRHSGTQYF. DNA for the CDR3: TGTGCCTGGAGTGTACGGCACTCGGGGACCCAGTACTTC. This sequence joins TRBV30 and TRBJ2-5; no firm D call. CDR1 and CDR2 from the germline V gene are GTSNPN and SVGIG (reference sequence). There are 13 residues in the CDR3. Trimming left V 0 bases short and J 7 bases short, with 12 bases between. Combining the CDR3 with reference TRBV30 and TRBJ2-5 gives the whole variable domain SQTIHQWPATLVQPVGSPLSLECTVEGTSNPNLYWYRQAAGRGLQLLFYSVGIGQISSEVPQNLSASRPQDRQFILSSKKLLLSDSGFYLCAWSVRHSGTQYFGPGTRLLVL.

This clonotype was recorded only once. The chain employs TRBV3-1 and TRBJ1-1; D may be TRBD1 (5 bases). The germline gives CDR1 LGHDT, CDR2 YNNKEL (reference sequence). This CDR3 has 15 residues. Trimming took 2 bases from V and 5 from J, leaving 15 bases between them. CDR3 sequence (DNA): TGTGCCAGCAGCCAATCACTCGTGGGGGATACTGAAGCTTTCTTT. Translated: CASSQSLVGDTEAFF.

V gene TRBV28 combines with J gene TRBJ2-2; the match to TRBD1 covers 8 bases. The CDR3 is made up of 14 amino acids. Germline V gives CDR1 MDHEN, CDR2 SYDVKM. V gave up 7 bases and J gave up 8 bases; unmatched junction bases: 9. This CDR3 reads CASTFSQGVGELFF. The DNA for the CDR3 is TGTGCCAGCACCTTCTCACAGGGGGTAGGGGAGCTGTTTTTT.

This clonotype was counted once. The V gene is TRBV20-1, the J gene TRBJ2-3; 12 bases fit TRBD2. The J segment lost 3 bases and the V segment lost 6 bases, leaving 4 bases of the junction unmatched. CDR1 is DFQATT, CDR2 SNEGSKA, per germline (reference sequence). The CDR3 is made up of 14 amino acids. DNA for the CDR3: TGCAGTGCGTCCGGGACTAGCGGGACAGATACGCAGTATTTT. Translating it yields CSASGTSGTDTQYF.

The chain carries TRBV19 and TRBJ1-5; D unresolved. V shed 5 bases and J shed 5 bases, with 13 bases lying between them. The CDR3 length is 14 residues. Per the germline V gene, CDR1 is LNHDA and CDR2 is SQIVND (reference sequence). Here the CDR3 DNA reads TGTGCCAGTAGTTGGGCCCGGGAGCATCAGCCCCAGCATTTT. It codes for CASSWAREHQPQHF.

This chain links TRBV28 with TRBJ2-5, with 11 bases that match TRBD1. The J segment lost 5 bases and the V segment lost 4 bases, leaving 21 bases of the junction unmatched. The CDR3 sequence is 20 residues long. Germline assignment: CDR1 MDHEN and CDR2 SYDVKM. The CDR3 DNA reads as TGTGCCAGCAGTTCCCCTTGGACAGGGGGCCGTGGGGCTTCGGTTGAGACCCAGTACTTC. This sequence encodes CASSSPWTGGRGASVETQYF. Full variable domain (outside the CDR3, taken from reference TRBV28 and TRBJ2-5): DVKVTQSSRYLVKRTGEKVFLECVQDMDHENMFWYRQDPGLGLRLIYFSYDVKMKEKGDIPEGYSVSREKKERFSLILESASTNQTSMYLCASSSPWTGGRGASVETQYFGPGTRLLVL.

V is TRBV29-1 and J is TRBJ2-1; D not certain. V dropped 4 bases and J dropped 2 bases, with 9 bases sitting between them. CDR3 length: 13 residues. Looked up from germline, CDR1 is SQVTM and CDR2 is ANQGSEA. The chain's CDR3 is CSVAYRTYNEQFF. For the CDR3, the DNA is TGCAGCGTTGCCTATCGGACCTACAATGAGCAGTTCTTC.

This chain uses TRBV7-2 with TRBJ2-7; TRBD2 aligns across 14 bases. The V segment lost 5 bases and the J segment 12 bases; nucleotides outside the gene matches: 6. This CDR3 contains 13 residues. Germline-derived CDR1 and CDR2 are SGHTA and FQGNSA. CDR3 protein: CASSEGLAGAVYF. The CDR3 DNA is TGTGCCAGCAGCGAGGGACTAGCGGGAGCTGTGTACTTC.

The rearrangement uses TRBV6-1 and TRBJ2-7, with D tentatively TRBD1 (6 bases). The CDR3 sequence is 15 residues long. V lost 2 bases, J lost 2 bases, and 13 bases lay in between. Per the germline V gene, CDR1 is MNHNS and CDR2 is SASEGT. CDR3 DNA: TGTGCCAGCAGTGAATCGAGGACAGTTGCCTACGAGCAGTACTTC. It is translated as CASSESRTVAYEQYF.